The 21 T cell receptor beta chains below were found in one sample sequenced in a study of CD8 T cells in ankylosing spondylitis. TCRdb independently ran MiXCR on the 5' RACE reads; one entry per CDR3 protein. The data show 110,000 to 150,000 distinct CDR3 sequences, roughly 8% seen once. Sequenced material: synovial fluid, either unsorted or a sorted T cell fraction (not recorded which). Source of these receptors: a male donor with ankylosing spondylitis.

The chain carries TRBV7-2 and TRBJ2-5, with a possible D match to TRBD1 (6 bases). This CDR3 has 16 amino acids. The V end was cut by 2 bases, the J end by 2 bases, with 15 bases between. The germline gives CDR1 SGHTA, CDR2 FQGNSA. The CDR3 loop is CASSLSGSQGQETQYF. The CDR3 bases are TGTGCCAGCAGCTTATCGGGGAGTCAGGGGCAAGAGACCCAGTACTTC. The full variable domain, completed using reference TRBV7-2 and TRBJ2-5, is GAGVSQSPSNKVTEKGKDVELRCDPISGHTALYWYRQSLGQGLEFLIYFQGNSAPDKSGLPSDRFSAERTGGSVSTLTIQRTQQEDSAVYLCASSLSGSQGQETQYFGPGTRLLVL.

The genes are TRBV5-1 and TRBJ2-6; D perhaps matches TRBD1 (5 bases). Trimming removed 6 bases at V and 1 base at J, with 20 bases between. This CDR3 has 18 amino acids. CDR1 is SGHRS and CDR2 is YFSETQ in the germline V gene. For the CDR3, the DNA is TGCGCCAGCATCCCTTTAGGGGTTTCCGGGTCTGGGGCCAACGTCCTGACTTTC. This translates into CASIPLGVSGSGANVLTF.

This clonotype was observed at least ten times. This chain connects TRBV10-3 to TRBJ2-1, with 11 positions matching TRBD1. The CDR3 extends over 14 amino acids. Germline loops: CDR1 ENHRY, CDR2 SYGVKD. V dropped 4 bases and J dropped 8; count of bases not matched to a gene: 4. CDR3 residues: CAISGGQGGHEQFF. The CDR3 nucleotides read TGTGCCATCAGTGGGGGACAGGGGGGCCATGAGCAGTTCTTC.

This clonotype was seen at least ten times. The gene calls are TRBV20-1 and TRBJ1-5, with no clear D. The V gene lost 0 bases and the J gene lost 0 bases, with 15 bases spanning the gap. CDR1 and CDR2 from the germline V gene are DFQATT and SNEGSKA (reference sequence). This CDR3 spans 17 amino acids. The CDR3 DNA reads TGCAGTGCTAGAGATCGGCAGTTGGGTTATAGCAATCAGCCCCAGCATTTT. This gives the protein CSARDRQLGYSNQPQHF.

This clonotype has at least ten counts. This rearrangement joins TRBV28 to TRBJ1-5; perhaps TRBD1 as D (6 bases). The CDR3 sequence is 15 residues long. Germline CDR1 MDHEN, CDR2 SYDVKM. V dropped 6 bases and J dropped 3 bases, with 15 bases sitting between them. CDR3 protein: CASSYTTGFNQPQHF. In nucleotides, the CDR3 is TGTGCCAGCAGCTATACTACAGGGTTCAATCAGCCCCAGCATTTT.

This clonotype has ten or more counts. The V gene is TRBV11-2, the J gene TRBJ2-3; 9 positions match TRBD1. The germline V gene has CDR1 SGHAT and CDR2 FQNNGV. V dropped 5 bases and J dropped 3; count of bases not matched to a gene: 9. This CDR3 has 16 residues. The CDR3: CASSKVQGAGTDTQYF. In nucleotides, the CDR3 is TGTGCCAGCAGCAAAGTACAGGGGGCGGGTACAGATACGCAGTATTTT. The whole variable domain, filled in from reference TRBV11-2 and TRBJ2-3, reads EAGVAQSPRYKIIEKRQSVAFWCNPISGHATLYWYQQILGQGPKLLIQFQNNGVVDDSQLPKDRFSAERLKGVDSTLKIQPAKLEDSAVYLCASSKVQGAGTDTQYFGPGTRLTVL.

Only a few counts were recorded for this clonotype. The chain uses TRBV27 and TRBJ1-1; 9 bases are a match to TRBD1. Trimming took 8 bases from V and 5 from J; bases not matched to a gene: 6. Germline loops: CDR1 MNHEY, CDR2 SMNVEV (reference sequence). This CDR3 region has 13 residues. CDR3 DNA: TGTGCCAGCGGGACAGGGTCGCGGACTGAAGCTTTCTTT. Translating it yields CASGTGSRTEAFF.

V usage is TRBV5-5 and J usage is TRBJ2-2; TRBD2 is a possible D gene (6 bases). Germline V lookup: CDR1 SGHKS, CDR2 YYEKEE (reference sequence). The CDR3 loop spans 13 amino acids. Trimming took 1 base from V and 10 from J, leaving 11 bases between them. DNA for the CDR3: TGTGCCAGCAGCTTGTCTGGGGAGGAGGAGCTGTTTTTT. Residues: CASSLSGEEELFF.

This clonotype appeared a few times. V usage is TRBV5-1 and J usage is TRBJ1-4, with TRBD1 matching 7 bases. V lost 0 bases and J lost 7; bases outside the gene matches: 3. The CDR3 extends over 14 amino acids. Germline V lookup: CDR1 SGHRS, CDR2 YFSETQ. The CDR3 sequence: CASSLGQGTEKLFF. The CDR3, as DNA: TGCGCCAGCAGCTTGGGACAGGGTACTGAAAAACTGTTTTTT. Full variable domain (remainder filled in from reference TRBV5-1 and TRBJ1-4): KAGVTQTPRYLIKTRGQQVTLSCSPISGHRSVSWYQQTPGQGLQFLFEYFSETQRNKGNFPGRFSGRQFSNSRSEMNVSTLELGDSALYLCASSLGQGTEKLFFGSGTQLSVL.

This clonotype was detected ten times or more. This rearrangement joins TRBV7-2 to TRBJ2-1, with a weak D call TRBD2 (5 bases). V lost 5 bases, J lost 6 bases, and 11 bases lay in between. The CDR3 contains 13 residues. Germline CDR1 is SGHTA and CDR2 is FQGNSA. CDR3 protein: CASSPGETNEQFF. CDR3 DNA sequence: TGTGCCAGCAGCCCCGGGGAGACCAATGAGCAGTTCTTC.

This clonotype was recorded at least ten times. The chain couples TRBV20-1 to TRBJ1-5; TRBD1 might be the D (6 bases). This CDR3 region has 14 residues. Germline V gives CDR1 DFQATT, CDR2 SNEGSKA (reference sequence). The DNA of the CDR3 is TGCAGCAAGTCGGGGGCATTTAGCAATCAGCCCCAGCATTTT. The encoded protein is CSKSGAFSNQPQHF.

CDR3: CASGPGLFTEMQYF. The CDR3 coding sequence is TGTGCCAGCGGCCCTGGACTCTTCACAGAGATGCAGTATTTT. This rearrangement joins TRBV5-3 to TRBJ2-3; perhaps TRBD2 as D (5 bases). TRBV5-3 is marked as an open reading frame, function uncertain. V lost 8 bases and J 11 bases, leaving 24 bases between the germline ends. CDR3 size: 14 residues.

This clonotype appeared a few times. The genes are TRBV6-1 and TRBJ2-7, with 9 bases aligning to TRBD1. CDR3 length equals 14 residues. Germline CDR1 reads MNHNS; CDR2 reads SASEGT. Trimming removed 6 bases from V and 5 bases from J; junction bases left unmatched: 8. The CDR3 loop reads CASRTGTGFHEQYF. The CDR3 DNA sequence: TGTGCCAGCAGAACCGGGACAGGGTTCCACGAGCAGTACTTC.

In its sample, this clonotype was seen many times. The rearrangement uses TRBV5-1 and TRBJ2-1; perhaps TRBD1 as D (5 bases). The CDR3 has 15 amino acids. Germline V gene lookup returns CDR1 SGHRS and CDR2 YFSETQ. V lost 1 base, J lost 6 bases, and 14 bases lay in between. CDR3: CASSLPSVRVNEQFF. The CDR3 region has the DNA TGCGCCAGCAGCTTGCCCTCGGTCAGGGTCAATGAGCAGTTCTTC.

The V call is TRBV5-1, the J call TRBJ1-3; 8 bases align to TRBD1. V trimming: 4 bases; J trimming: 3 bases; junction bases outside the gene matches: 3. Germline CDR1 SGHRS, CDR2 YFSETQ. This CDR3 is 14 amino acids long. CDR3 nucleotide sequence: TGCGCCAGCAGCAGCGGACAGGGTGGAAACACCATATATTTT. This encodes CASSSGQGGNTIYF.

Ten or more counts support this clonotype. The V gene is TRBV2, the J gene TRBJ2-2; 8 nucleotides line up with TRBD2. V shed 2 bases and J 5 bases; nucleotides not matched to a gene: 4. The CDR3 is 15 residues long. Germline-derived CDR1 and CDR2 are SNHLY and FYNNEI. CDR3 in amino acids: CASSETGRGTGELFF. The CDR3 coding sequence is TGTGCCAGCAGTGAAACCGGGAGGGGGACCGGGGAGCTGTTTTTT.

This clonotype was detected many times. This sequence joins TRBV28 and TRBJ1-5; D might be TRBD1 (6 bases). Trimming pared 7 bases from V and 6 bases from J, leaving 22 bases between. The length of the CDR3 is 16 residues. Germline V gene lookup returns CDR1 MDHEN and CDR2 SYDVKM. CDR3 nucleotide sequence: TGTGCCAGCACTACCCCTGCCAGGGGCAGGAGTCAGCCCCAGCATTTT. It encodes CASTTPARGRSQPQHF.

This clonotype was observed many times. J is TRBJ2-2 and V is TRBV3-1, with D perhaps TRBD1 (6 bases). Trimming stripped 6 bases from V and 6 bases from J, with 11 bases between. CDR1 and CDR2 (germline): LGHDT, YNNKEL (reference sequence). The CDR3 runs to 13 residues. This CDR3 reads CASRLNRAGELFF. DNA for the CDR3: TGTGCCAGCAGACTTAACAGGGCCGGGGAGCTGTTTTTT.

This clonotype appeared many times. The chain uses TRBV20-1 and TRBJ1-2; no definite D call. V was trimmed by 0 bases and J by 2 bases, leaving 7 bases between them. CDR3 size: 13 residues. CDR1 is DFQATT, CDR2 SNEGSKA, per germline (reference sequence). The CDR3 reads CSARDSVNYGYTF. The CDR3 region has the DNA TGCAGTGCTAGAGATAGTGTAAACTATGGCTACACCTTC.

This rearrangement joins TRBV4-3 to TRBJ2-1; possibly TRBD1 or TRBD2 for D (5 bases each). Trimming removed 1 base at V and 0 bases at J, with 19 bases between. The CDR3 has 19 amino acids. Germline lookup yields CDR1 LGHNA and CDR2 YSLEER. CDR3 nucleotides: TGCGCCAGCAGCCAAGTCCTAAGGCTTGGGACCAGCTCCTACAATGAGCAGTTCTTC. Translating gives CASSQVLRLGTSSYNEQFF.

This clonotype was observed many times. The chain combines TRBV20-1 with TRBJ1-4; TRBD1 might be the D (5 bases). This CDR3 is built from 14 residues. Germline CDR1 and CDR2: DFQATT and SNEGSKA (reference sequence). V lost 6 bases to trimming and J lost 7 bases, with 18 bases between them. CDR3: CSAPPRGGIEKLFF. CDR3 sequence (DNA): TGCAGTGCCCCCCCCCGGGGGGGGATTGAAAAACTGTTTTTT.